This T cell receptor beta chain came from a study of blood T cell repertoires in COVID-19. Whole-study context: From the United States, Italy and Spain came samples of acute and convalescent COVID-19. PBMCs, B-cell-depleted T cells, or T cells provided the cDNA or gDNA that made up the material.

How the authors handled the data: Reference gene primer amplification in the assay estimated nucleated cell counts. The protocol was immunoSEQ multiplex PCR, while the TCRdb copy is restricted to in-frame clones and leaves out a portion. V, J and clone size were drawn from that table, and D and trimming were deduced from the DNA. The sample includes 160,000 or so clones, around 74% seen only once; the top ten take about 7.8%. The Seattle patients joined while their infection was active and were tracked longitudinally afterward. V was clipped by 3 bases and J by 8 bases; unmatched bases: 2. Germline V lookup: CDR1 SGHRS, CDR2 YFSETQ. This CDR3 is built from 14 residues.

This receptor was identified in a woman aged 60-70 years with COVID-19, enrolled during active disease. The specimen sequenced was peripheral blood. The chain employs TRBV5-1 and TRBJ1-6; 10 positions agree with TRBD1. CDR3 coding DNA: TGCGCCAGCAGCTCGACAGGGGGCGATTCACCCCTCCACTTT. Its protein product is CASSSTGGDSPLHF.